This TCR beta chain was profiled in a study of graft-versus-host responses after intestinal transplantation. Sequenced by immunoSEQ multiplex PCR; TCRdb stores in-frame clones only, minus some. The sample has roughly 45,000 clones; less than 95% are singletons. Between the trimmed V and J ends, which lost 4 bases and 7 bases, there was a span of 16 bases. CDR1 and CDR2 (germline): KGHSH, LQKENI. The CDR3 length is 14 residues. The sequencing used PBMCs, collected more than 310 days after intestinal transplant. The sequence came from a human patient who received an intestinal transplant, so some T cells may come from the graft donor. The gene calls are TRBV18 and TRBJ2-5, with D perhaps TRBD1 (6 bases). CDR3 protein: CASSLSTGMTTQYF. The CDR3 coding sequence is TGTGCCAGCTCACTTTCCACAGGGATGACGACCCAGTACTTC.